The 21 T cell receptor beta chains listed next were all sequenced from one sample in a study of T cells in Graves' hyperthyroidism and ophthalmopathy. The investigators amplified TCR beta CDR3 regions from RNA transcripts. The primer set for the first-round RT-PCR of the TCR CDR3 was HTBI. TCRdb re-analysed the multiplex PCR reads in MiXCR, keeping a single row per CDR3 protein. The repertoire has about 720,000 distinct CDR3 sequences, roughly 20% of them found once; the top ten carry 16%. The sequenced material came from blood. The source is a woman between 50 and 59 years old with Graves' hyperthyroidism that later progressed to Graves' ophthalmopathy.

This clonotype was detected ten times or more. The chain is built from TRBV18 and TRBJ2-3; 8 bases line up with TRBD1. Germline V lookup: CDR1 KGHSH, CDR2 LQKENI. The CDR3 totals 16 residues. The V gene end was trimmed by 1 base and the J gene end by 5 bases; junction bases not matched to a gene: 8. The CDR3 protein is CASSPRPQGAGDTQYF. The CDR3 DNA reads as TGTGCCAGCTCACCACGGCCGCAGGGGGCAGGAGATACGCAGTATTTT.

This clonotype was recorded many times. The chain combines TRBV3-1 with TRBJ2-3, with TRBD1 matching over 7 bases. The junction had 7 bases not matched to a gene; V was cut back by 4 bases and J by 6 bases. Germline CDR1 and CDR2: LGHDT and YNNKEL (reference sequence). The CDR3 runs to 14 residues. CDR3 region: CASSLAGGRDTQYF. The CDR3 nucleotides read TGTGCCAGCAGCCTAGCAGGGGGTCGCGATACGCAGTATTTT.

The sample holds many counts of this clonotype. The rearrangement uses TRBV11-2 and TRBJ2-5, with D maybe TRBD1 (5 bases). CDR1 is SGHAT and CDR2 is FQNNGV in the germline V gene. The CDR3 has 15 residues. The ends were cut back, 2 bases at V and 1 base at J, with 11 bases in the middle. CDR3 bases: TGTGCCAGCAGCTTAATAGCTACAGGCCAAGAGACCCAGTACTTC. Residues: CASSLIATGQETQYF.

This clonotype was seen a few times. The chain employs TRBV30 and TRBJ2-3; 8 bases match TRBD2. CDR1 is GTSNPN, CDR2 SVGIG, per germline (reference sequence). This CDR3 is built from 12 residues. The CDR3 DNA reads TGTAGCGGGGGTGTTAGCACAGATACGCAGTATTTT. As protein: CSGGVSTDTQYF.

The rearrangement uses TRBV10-3 and TRBJ2-5; D gene uncertain. Trimming removed 1 base from V and 2 bases from J, with 2 bases in between. This CDR3 is built from 12 residues. CDR1 and CDR2 from the germline V gene are ENHRY and SYGVKD. DNA for the CDR3: TGTGCCATCAGTGAGTGGCAAGAGACCCAGTACTTC. It is translated as CAISEWQETQYF.

This clonotype came up a few times. The V call is TRBV3-1, the J call TRBJ2-1, with 10 bases that match TRBD2. V dropped 1 base and J dropped 6; count of bases not matched to a gene: 3. Germline assignment: CDR1 LGHDT and CDR2 YNNKEL (reference sequence). This CDR3 is built from 15 residues. CDR3 residues: CASSQGAGGRNEQFF. The CDR3 nucleotides are TGTGCCAGCAGCCAAGGAGCGGGGGGGCGCAATGAGCAGTTCTTC.

The chain is built from TRBV19 and TRBJ1-1, with 12 positions matching TRBD1. Germline loops: CDR1 LNHDA, CDR2 SQIVND (reference sequence). V dropped 9 bases and J dropped 11; count of bases not matched to a gene: 10. The CDR3 totals 13 residues. The CDR3 coding sequence is TGTGCCAGCGGGACAGGGGGCAAGGTACGGGCTTTCTTT. Amino acids: CASGTGGKVRAFF.

The chain has TRBV27 and TRBJ2-2; D remains unclear. Germline CDR1 is MNHEY and CDR2 is SMNVEV (reference sequence). V lost 5 bases and J 1 base, leaving 11 bases between the germline ends. CDR3 size: 15 residues. The CDR3 is CASSNQTWNTGELFF. CDR3 sequence (DNA): TGTGCCAGCAGTAATCAGACATGGAACACCGGGGAGCTGTTTTTT.

Here the CDR3 DNA reads TGTGCCAGTATCGACAGGGGGCTTAACACTGAAGCTTTCTTT. Amino acid sequence: CASIDRGLNTEAFF. This chain connects TRBV19 to TRBJ1-1, with 10 bases matching TRBD1. CDR1 is LNHDA and CDR2 is SQIVND in the germline V gene (reference sequence). V lost 7 bases to trimming and J lost 2 bases; unmatched junction nucleotides: 4. This CDR3 spans 14 amino acids.

Ten or more counts support this clonotype. The chain recombines TRBV29-1 with TRBJ2-2, with a weak D call TRBD1 (5 bases). V dropped 3 bases and J dropped 7 bases, with 15 bases sitting between them. The germline CDR1 and CDR2 sequences are SQVTM and ANQGSEA. The CDR3 is 14 residues long. Here the CDR3 reads CSVEESRVGGELFF. CDR3 in DNA: TGCAGCGTTGAGGAAAGCAGGGTGGGCGGGGAGCTGTTTTTT.

This chain links TRBV7-2 with TRBJ1-1; 7 nucleotides line up with TRBD1. Trimming removed 4 bases from V and 2 bases from J; junction bases left unmatched: 4. The CDR3 is 14 residues long. The germline gives CDR1 SGHTA, CDR2 FQGNSA. The CDR3 loop reads CASSSDRINTEAFF. The CDR3, as DNA: TGTGCCAGCAGCTCGGACAGGATTAACACTGAAGCTTTCTTT.

This clonotype occurred many times. The chain employs TRBV11-2 and TRBJ1-6; D is undetermined. The CDR3 extends over 17 amino acids. The V end was cut by 3 bases, the J end by 4 bases, with 16 bases between. Germline V gene lookup returns CDR1 SGHAT and CDR2 FQNNGV. The CDR3 coding sequence is TGTGCCAGCAGCTTGTACCCCCTGGGCCGGTATAATTCACCCCTCCACTTT. It encodes CASSLYPLGRYNSPLHF.

To note about this clonotype: Given a much more abundant clone one base away, this may be a read error. The CDR3, as DNA: TGCAGTGCTTTTTCCGGGACAGGGGAAGCGACCCAGTACTTC. Translated: CSAFSGTGEATQYF. The chain uses TRBV20-1 and TRBJ2-5; 10 bases map to TRBD1. The CDR3 is 14 residues long. Unmatched junction bases numbered 10, after V lost 5 bases and J lost 7 bases. Germline V gene sequence: CDR1 DFQATT, CDR2 SNEGSKA (reference sequence).

This clonotype occurred many times. This chain joins TRBV5-1 and TRBJ1-5; D might be TRBD1 (6 bases). The CDR3 has 14 amino acids. The V end was cut by 4 bases, the J end by 7 bases, with 15 bases between. Germline loops: CDR1 SGHRS, CDR2 YFSETQ. In DNA form, the CDR3 reads TGCGCCAGCAGCCGGCGCGGGGGCGACCAGCCCCAGCATTTT. Its protein is CASSRRGGDQPQHF. The full variable domain, its missing parts supplied by reference TRBV5-1 and TRBJ1-5, is KAGVTQTPRYLIKTRGQQVTLSCSPISGHRSVSWYQQTPGQGLQFLFEYFSETQRNKGNFPGRFSGRQFSNSRSEMNVSTLELGDSALYLCASSRRGGDQPQHFGDGTRLSIL.

The CDR3 bases are TGTGCCAGCAGTTTCGTGGCGGTTCCAGGGGATACGCAGTATTTT. As protein: CASSFVAVPGDTQYF. The chain recombines TRBV28 with TRBJ2-3; weak D call: TRBD1 (5 bases). This CDR3 comprises 15 residues. Germline assignment: CDR1 MDHEN and CDR2 SYDVKM. Trimming took 3 bases from V and 6 from J, leaving 16 bases between them.

J is TRBJ1-2 and V is TRBV19, with 7 nucleotides matching TRBD1. The germline V gene encodes CDR1 LNHDA and CDR2 SQIVND (reference sequence). The CDR3 has 15 residues. V trimming: 3 bases; J trimming: 1 base; junction bases outside the gene matches: 5. The CDR3 bases are TGTGCCAGTAGTATTACAGGGGACGGTAACTATGGCTACACCTTC. This encodes CASSITGDGNYGYTF.

This clonotype was seen many times. The chain links TRBV20-1 to TRBJ2-5; weak D call: TRBD2 (6 bases). The CDR3 has 13 amino acids. V gave up 4 bases and J gave up 2 bases, with 11 bases separating them. Germline CDR1 and CDR2: DFQATT and SNEGSKA (reference sequence). CDR3 in DNA: TGCAGTGCTATCAACAGCGGGCAAGAGACCCAGTACTTC. Amino acid sequence: CSAINSGQETQYF.

This chain uses TRBV3-1 with TRBJ2-1; TRBD2 aligns across 8 bases. J lost 5 bases, V lost 6 bases, and 9 bases had no gene match. CDR1 and CDR2 from the germline V gene are LGHDT and YNNKEL (reference sequence). The CDR3 has 15 residues. CDR3: CASRLSGEINNEQFF. The CDR3 region has the DNA TGTGCCAGCAGACTTAGCGGGGAAATTAACAATGAGCAGTTCTTC.

J is TRBJ2-4 and V is TRBV7-9, with a weak D call TRBD2 (6 bases). The V gene lost 3 bases and the J gene lost 0 bases, with 18 bases spanning the gap. CDR1 and CDR2 (germline): SEHNR, FQNEAQ (reference sequence). This CDR3 is built from 18 residues. This CDR3 is CASSFYLRGGRAKNIQYF. CDR3 DNA: TGTGCCAGCAGCTTTTACCTTCGTGGGGGGAGAGCCAAAAACATTCAGTACTTC.

The chain employs TRBV28 and TRBJ2-5, with 15 bases identical to TRBD2. The CDR3 loop spans 17 amino acids. V lost 6 bases, J lost 4 bases, and 9 bases stayed unmatched. Germline CDR1 reads MDHEN; CDR2 reads SYDVKM. The CDR3 is CASRSSGLAGGVETQYF. The CDR3, as DNA: TGTGCCAGCAGATCCTCGGGACTAGCGGGAGGCGTAGAGACCCAGTACTTC.

This clonotype has just a few counts. The chain employs TRBV12-3 or TRBV12-4 and TRBJ1-3; unclear D gene. The V gene lost 7 bases and the J gene lost 4 bases, with 17 bases spanning the gap. The CDR3 loop spans 15 amino acids. In DNA form, the CDR3 reads TGTGCCAGCACCTCGAATAAGGCTCTCGGAAACACCATATATTTT. As protein: CASTSNKALGNTIYF.